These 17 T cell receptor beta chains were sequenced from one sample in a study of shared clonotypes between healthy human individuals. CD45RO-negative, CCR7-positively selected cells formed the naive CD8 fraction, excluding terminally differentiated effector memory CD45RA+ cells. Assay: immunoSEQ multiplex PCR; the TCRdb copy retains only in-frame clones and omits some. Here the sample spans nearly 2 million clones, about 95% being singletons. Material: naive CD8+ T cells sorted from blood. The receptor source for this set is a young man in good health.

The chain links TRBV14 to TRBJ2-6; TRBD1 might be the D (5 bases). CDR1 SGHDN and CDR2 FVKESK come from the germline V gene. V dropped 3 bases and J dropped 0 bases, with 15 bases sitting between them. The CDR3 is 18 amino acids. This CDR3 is CASSHSPDSLSGANVLTF. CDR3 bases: TGTGCCAGCAGCCATAGCCCCGACAGTCTCTCTGGGGCCAACGTCCTGACTTTC.

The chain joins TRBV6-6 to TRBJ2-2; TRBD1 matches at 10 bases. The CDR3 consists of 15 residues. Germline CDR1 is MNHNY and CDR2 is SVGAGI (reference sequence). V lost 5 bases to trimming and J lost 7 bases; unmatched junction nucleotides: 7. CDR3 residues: CASSVTGGYVGELFF. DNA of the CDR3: TGTGCCAGCAGTGTGACAGGGGGCTATGTCGGGGAGCTGTTTTTT.

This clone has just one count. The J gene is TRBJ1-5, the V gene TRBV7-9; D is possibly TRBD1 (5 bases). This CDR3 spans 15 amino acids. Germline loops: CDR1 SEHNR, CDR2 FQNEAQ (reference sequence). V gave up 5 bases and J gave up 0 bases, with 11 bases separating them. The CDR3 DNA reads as TGTGCCAGCAGCACCGACAGATATAGCAATCAGCCCCAGCATTTT. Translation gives CASSTDRYSNQPQHF.

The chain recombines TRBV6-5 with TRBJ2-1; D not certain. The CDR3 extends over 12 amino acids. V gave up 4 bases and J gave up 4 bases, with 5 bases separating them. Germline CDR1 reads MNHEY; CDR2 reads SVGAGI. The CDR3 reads CASSSRYNEQFF. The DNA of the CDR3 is TGTGCCAGCAGTTCCAGATACAATGAGCAGTTCTTC.

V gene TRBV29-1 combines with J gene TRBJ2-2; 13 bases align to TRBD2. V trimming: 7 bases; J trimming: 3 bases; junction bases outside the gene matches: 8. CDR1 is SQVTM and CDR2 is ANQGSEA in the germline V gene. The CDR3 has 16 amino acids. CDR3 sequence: CSAQTSGRHDTGELFF. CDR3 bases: TGCAGCGCCCAGACTAGCGGGAGGCATGACACCGGGGAGCTGTTTTTT.

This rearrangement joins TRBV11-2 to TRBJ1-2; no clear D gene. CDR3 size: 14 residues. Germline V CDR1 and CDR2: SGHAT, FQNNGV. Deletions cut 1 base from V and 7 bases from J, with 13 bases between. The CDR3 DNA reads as TGTGCCAGCAGCTTAGGTTCAGGCTGGGGTGGCTACACCTTC. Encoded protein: CASSLGSGWGGYTF.

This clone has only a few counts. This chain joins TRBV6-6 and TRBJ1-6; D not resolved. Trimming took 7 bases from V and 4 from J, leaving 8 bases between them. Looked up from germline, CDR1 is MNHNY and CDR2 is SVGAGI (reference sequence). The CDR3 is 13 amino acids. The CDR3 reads CASTEVYNSPLHF. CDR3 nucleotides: TGTGCCAGCACAGAAGTTTATAATTCACCCCTCCACTTT.

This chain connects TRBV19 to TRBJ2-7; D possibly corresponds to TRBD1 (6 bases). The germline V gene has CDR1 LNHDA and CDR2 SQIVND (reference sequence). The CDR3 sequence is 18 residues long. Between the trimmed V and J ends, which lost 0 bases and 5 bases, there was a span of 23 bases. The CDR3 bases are TGTGCCAGTAGTATAGATCTCATTACAGGGAAGCACCCTCACGAGCAGTACTTC. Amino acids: CASSIDLITGKHPHEQYF.

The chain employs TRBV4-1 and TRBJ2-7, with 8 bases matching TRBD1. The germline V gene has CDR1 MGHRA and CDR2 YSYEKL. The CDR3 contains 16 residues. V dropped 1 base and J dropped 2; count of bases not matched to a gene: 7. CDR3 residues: CASSQVPGQATYEQYF. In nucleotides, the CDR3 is TGCGCCAGCAGCCAAGTACCGGGACAGGCTACCTACGAGCAGTACTTC.

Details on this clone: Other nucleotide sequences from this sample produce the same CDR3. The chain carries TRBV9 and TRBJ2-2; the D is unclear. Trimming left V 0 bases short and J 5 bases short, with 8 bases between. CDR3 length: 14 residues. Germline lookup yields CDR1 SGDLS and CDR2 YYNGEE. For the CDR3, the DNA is TGTGCCAGCAGCGTAGAGGTGGTGACCGGGGAGCTGTTTTTT. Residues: CASSVEVVTGELFF.

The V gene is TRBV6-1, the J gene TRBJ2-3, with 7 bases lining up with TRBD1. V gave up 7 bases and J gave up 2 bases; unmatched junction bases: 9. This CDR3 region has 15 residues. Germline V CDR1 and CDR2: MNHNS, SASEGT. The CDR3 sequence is CASTRTGVDTDTQYF. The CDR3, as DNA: TGTGCCAGCACGAGAACAGGGGTGGACACAGATACGCAGTATTTT.

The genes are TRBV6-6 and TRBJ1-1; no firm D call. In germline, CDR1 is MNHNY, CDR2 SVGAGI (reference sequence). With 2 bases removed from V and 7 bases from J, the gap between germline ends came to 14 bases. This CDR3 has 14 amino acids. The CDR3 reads CASSYPAGEGEAFF. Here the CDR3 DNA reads TGTGCCAGCAGTTACCCGGCCGGGGAGGGTGAAGCTTTCTTT.

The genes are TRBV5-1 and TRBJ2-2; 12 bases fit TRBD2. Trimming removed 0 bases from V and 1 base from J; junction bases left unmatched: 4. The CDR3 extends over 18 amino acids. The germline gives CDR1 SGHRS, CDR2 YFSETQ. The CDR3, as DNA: TGCGCCAGCAGCTTGGGACTAGCGGGGGCCATGAACACCGGGGAGCTGTTTTTT. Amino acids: CASSLGLAGAMNTGELFF.

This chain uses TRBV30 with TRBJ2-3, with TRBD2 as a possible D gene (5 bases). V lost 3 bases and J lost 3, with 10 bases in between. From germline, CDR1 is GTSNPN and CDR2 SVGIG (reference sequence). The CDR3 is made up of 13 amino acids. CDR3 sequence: CAWSRLSTDTQYF. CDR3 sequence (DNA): TGTGCCTGGAGCCGACTAAGTACAGATACGCAGTATTTT. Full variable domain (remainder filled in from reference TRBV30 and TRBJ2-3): SQTIHQWPATLVQPVGSPLSLECTVEGTSNPNLYWYRQAAGRGLQLLFYSVGIGQISSEVPQNLSASRPQDRQFILSSKKLLLSDSGFYLCAWSRLSTDTQYFGPGTRLTVL.

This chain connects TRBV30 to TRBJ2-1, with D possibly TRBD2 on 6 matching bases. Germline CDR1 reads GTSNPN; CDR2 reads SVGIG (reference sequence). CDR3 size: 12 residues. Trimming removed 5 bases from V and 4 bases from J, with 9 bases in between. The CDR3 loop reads CAWGTLYNEQFF. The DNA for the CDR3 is TGTGCCTGGGGGACTTTATACAATGAGCAGTTCTTC.

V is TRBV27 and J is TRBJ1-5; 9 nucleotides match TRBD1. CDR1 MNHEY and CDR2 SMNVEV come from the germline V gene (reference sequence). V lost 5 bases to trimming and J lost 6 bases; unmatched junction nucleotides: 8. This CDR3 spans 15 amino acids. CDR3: CASSKDRGYGQPQHF. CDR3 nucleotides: TGTGCCAGCAGTAAGGACAGGGGATATGGTCAGCCCCAGCATTTT.

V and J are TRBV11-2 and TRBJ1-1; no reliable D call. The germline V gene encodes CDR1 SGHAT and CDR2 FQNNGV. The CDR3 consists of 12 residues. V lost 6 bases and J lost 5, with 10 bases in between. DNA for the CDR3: TGTGCCAGCAGTCATGGTGGGACTGAAGCTTTCTTT. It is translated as CASSHGGTEAFF.